Sequencing of this T cell receptor (beta chain) was carried out in a study of cytomegalovirus exposure and HLA in healthy donors. Whole-study context: There were 117 million unique TCR beta sequences, drawn from about 190 million T cells, in an earlier analysis. Study findings and constraints: As a later analysis revealed, most CMV-associated TCR beta chains appeared HLA-restricted. Donors belonging to an Asian-associated ancestry cluster reportedly showed fewer N-insertions in productive TCRs than the approximately 690-donor mean, according to what a later analysis found.

On this clone itself: Its antigen remains unidentified.

Germline CDR1 SGHRS, CDR2 YFSETQ. Trimming shortened V by 7 bases and J by 8 bases, and 22 bases separated the two germline ends. The CDR3 covers 15 residues. The PCR ran on 60 Vbeta and 13 Jbeta primers. The table came from immunoSEQ multiplex PCR; TCRdb's copy has only in-frame clones and leaves some out. Seen here are 50,000 or so clones, around 82% observed once, and the top ten hold less than 4%. This TCR was sampled from a woman aged 18-30 years in good health and CMV-seronegative. V is TRBV5-1 and J is TRBJ2-1; D is perhaps TRBD1 (5 bases). Sequences were obtained from PBMCs. For the CDR3, the DNA is TGCGCCAGCTCAACAGGTAATTCAATCAACTATGAGCAGTTCTTC. Encoded protein: CASSTGNSINYEQFF.